A single sample is the source of the 21 T cell receptor beta chains below, sequenced in a study of blood T cell repertoires in COVID-19. Libraries were prepared by immunoSEQ multiplex PCR; TCRdb keeps only in-frame clonotypes and omits some of them. The table has some 35,000 clones, 83% seen once. Sequencing input: peripheral blood. These receptors all come from a man between 50 and 59 years old with acute or convalescent COVID-19.

The chain is built from TRBV18 and TRBJ1-5; maybe TRBD1 (6 bases). Per the germline V gene, CDR1 is KGHSH and CDR2 is LQKENI. Trimming removed 3 bases from V and 3 bases from J, with 9 bases in between. This CDR3 spans 14 amino acids. The CDR3 region has the DNA TGTGCCAGCTCACCGTGGGACATCAATCAGCCCCAGCATTTT. It yields the protein CASSPWDINQPQHF.

The rearrangement joins TRBV5-1 to TRBJ2-3; 14 bases line up with TRBD2. The CDR3 runs to 14 residues. V was pared by 8 bases and J by 4 bases, with 3 bases of the junction left unmatched. Germline V gene sequence: CDR1 SGHRS, CDR2 YFSETQ. The DNA for the CDR3 is TGCGCCAGTCAGACTAGCGGGGGGGCAGATACGCAGTATTTT. It codes for CASQTSGGADTQYF. The whole variable domain, remainder taken from reference TRBV5-1 and TRBJ2-3, is KAGVTQTPRYLIKTRGQQVTLSCSPISGHRSVSWYQQTPGQGLQFLFEYFSETQRNKGNFPGRFSGRQFSNSRSEMNVSTLELGDSALYLCASQTSGGADTQYFGPGTRLTVL.

The chain couples TRBV6-1 to TRBJ2-3, with 10 positions matching TRBD2. V shed 4 bases and J 0 bases; nucleotides not matched to a gene: 10. This CDR3 comprises 18 residues. Looked up from germline, CDR1 is MNHNS and CDR2 is SASEGT. CDR3 sequence reads: CASSGRTSGGGSTDTQYF. The CDR3, as DNA: TGTGCCAGCAGTGGCAGGACTAGCGGAGGGGGAAGCACAGATACGCAGTATTTT.

The chain has TRBV28 and TRBJ2-6; TRBD1 agrees at 8 bases. CDR1 MDHEN and CDR2 SYDVKM come from the germline V gene. The CDR3 length is 16 residues. J gave up 2 bases and V 9 bases, and 9 bases lay outside the gene matches. CDR3 sequence (DNA): TGTGCCAGTCACAGGGGGACGAGGCCTGGGGCCAACGTCCTGACTTTC. This sequence encodes CASHRGTRPGANVLTF.

This chain uses TRBV2 with TRBJ1-2; possible D gene TRBD1, 6 bases. Trimming removed 7 bases from V and 1 base from J, with 10 bases in between. Germline CDR1 SNHLY, CDR2 FYNNEI. This CDR3 region has 13 residues. The CDR3 region is CASTVGGNYGYTF. In DNA, the CDR3 is TGTGCCAGCACTGTAGGGGGTAACTATGGCTACACCTTC. Full variable domain (outside the CDR3, taken from reference TRBV2 and TRBJ1-2): EPEVTQTPSHQVTQMGQEVILRCVPISNHLYFYWYRQILGQKVEFLVSFYNNEISEKSEIFDDQFSVERPDGSNFTLKIRSTKLEDSAMYFCASTVGGNYGYTFGSGTRLTVV.

The chain carries TRBV7-9 and TRBJ2-7, with TRBD2 matching over 11 bases. The CDR3 is made up of 17 amino acids. Germline-derived CDR1 and CDR2 are SEHNR and FQNEAQ (reference sequence). Unmatched junction bases numbered 16, after V lost 6 bases and J lost 6 bases. The CDR3 is CASSPGLAARKPSEQYF. For the CDR3, the DNA is TGTGCCAGCAGTCCGGGACTAGCGGCCCGGAAACCCAGCGAGCAGTACTTC. Supplemented by reference TRBV7-9 and TRBJ2-7, the full variable domain reads DTGVSQNPRHKITKRGQNVTFRCDPISEHNRLYWYRQTLGQGPEFLTYFQNEAQLEKSRLLSDRFSAERPKGSFSTLEIQRTEQGDSAMYLCASSPGLAARKPSEQYFGPGTRLTVT.

In this sample, this clone turned up a few times. The gene calls are TRBV6-5 and TRBJ1-1, with 7 bases fitting TRBD1. The V and J ends lost 6 bases and 1 base, in that order; junction bases with no gene match: 5. This CDR3 has 14 amino acids. Germline V gene sequence: CDR1 MNHEY, CDR2 SVGAGI. The CDR3 coding sequence is TGTGCCAGCAGCTGGGACAGAAAGAACACTGAAGCTTTCTTT. Its translation is CASSWDRKNTEAFF.

The rearrangement links TRBV5-1 to TRBJ2-2; 8 bases are a match to TRBD1. The length of the CDR3 is 13 residues. Germline-derived CDR1 and CDR2 are SGHRS and YFSETQ. V was clipped by 4 bases and J by 7 bases; unmatched bases: 3. DNA of the CDR3: TGCGCCAGCAGCCCAGGGGGCGACGGGGAGCTGTTTTTT. Residues: CASSPGGDGELFF.

This chain connects TRBV6-4 to TRBJ2-3; 8 bases fit TRBD2. V was clipped by 0 bases and J by 4 bases; unmatched bases: 3. Germline V gene data show CDR1 as MRHNA and CDR2 as SNTAGT. This CDR3 comprises 15 residues. Written as DNA, the CDR3 is TGTGCCAGCAGTGACTCGACGGGAGGGCCAGATACGCAGTATTTT. Translated, it gives CASSDSTGGPDTQYF.

The chain carries TRBV2 and TRBJ1-2; the D is unclear. Germline-derived CDR1 and CDR2 are SNHLY and FYNNEI. Trimming stripped 0 bases from V and 4 bases from J, with 12 bases between. This CDR3 has 15 amino acids. CDR3 loop: CASSEAGKLGYGYTF. For the CDR3, the DNA is TGTGCCAGCAGTGAAGCCGGGAAACTTGGCTATGGCTACACCTTC.

This chain links TRBV27 with TRBJ2-5; 7 bases fit TRBD2. The CDR3 loop spans 15 amino acids. Per germline, CDR1 MNHEY and CDR2 SMNVEV (reference sequence). J gave up 4 bases and V 5 bases, and 10 bases lay outside the gene matches. CDR3 protein: CASSDYQRDGETQYF. CDR3 bases: TGTGCCAGCAGTGACTACCAGCGGGACGGAGAGACCCAGTACTTC.

V gene TRBV4-1 combines with J gene TRBJ2-5, with a weak D call TRBD2 (6 bases). The CDR3 spans 13 residues. Germline V lookup: CDR1 MGHRA, CDR2 YSYEKL. Trimming removed 3 bases from V and 5 bases from J, with 10 bases in between. As DNA, the CDR3 is TGCGCCAGCAGCCATAGGGACTGGGAGACCCAGTACTTC. Its protein is CASSHRDWETQYF.

The chain carries TRBV4-1 and TRBJ2-7; the match to TRBD1 covers 7 bases. Trimming took 3 bases from V and 4 from J; bases not matched to a gene: 0. CDR3 length equals 12 residues. Germline-derived CDR1 and CDR2 are MGHRA and YSYEKL. The CDR3 DNA sequence: TGCGCCAGCAGCCAGGGACAGTACGAGCAGTACTTC. Translating it yields CASSQGQYEQYF.

This clone was detected once. CDR3 coding DNA: TGTGCCAGCAGTTATGAGCCCCCGGGGCTGTTTTTT. Translated: CASSYEPPGLFF. The chain combines TRBV6-6 with TRBJ2-2, with D unclear. This CDR3 is built from 12 residues. The V gene's germline CDR1 is MNHNY and CDR2 SVGAGI (reference sequence). V was trimmed by 3 bases and J by 13 bases, leaving 12 bases between them.

This chain links TRBV6-5 with TRBJ1-1; D is undetermined. This CDR3 comprises 13 residues. Trimming cost V 6 bases and J 6 bases, with 14 bases left between them. Per germline, CDR1 MNHEY and CDR2 SVGAGI. CDR3 DNA: TGTGCCAGCAGGTTCGGGGAGAGCGCTGAAGCTTTCTTT. Amino acid sequence: CASRFGESAEAFF.

The chain employs TRBV11-2 and TRBJ2-7; possibly TRBD2 for D (5 bases). The CDR3 has 12 amino acids. V lost 8 bases and J lost 5, with 13 bases in between. The germline gives CDR1 SGHAT, CDR2 FQNNGV. The DNA of the CDR3 is TGTGCCAGCGGCCAGAGGGTTGACGAGCAGTACTTC. Its translation is CASGQRVDEQYF.

This clone has only one observation. The chain recombines TRBV6-5 with TRBJ2-1; 9 bases are shared with TRBD2. Unmatched junction bases numbered 6, after V lost 5 bases and J lost 4 bases. The CDR3 is made up of 15 amino acids. Germline lookup yields CDR1 MNHEY and CDR2 SVGAGI. CDR3 in DNA: TGTGCCAGCAGTCTACTCAGCGGGGGGTACAATGAGCAGTTCTTC. Its protein is CASSLLSGGYNEQFF.

This rearrangement joins TRBV9 to TRBJ1-2; 10 bases match TRBD1. CDR1 and CDR2 (germline): SGDLS, YYNGEE. V dropped 4 bases and J dropped 7; count of bases not matched to a gene: 10. The CDR3 length is 15 residues. In DNA form, the CDR3 reads TGTGCCAGCAGCCCCCACGACAGGGGGCGCGTTGGCTACACCTTC. It encodes CASSPHDRGRVGYTF.

V is TRBV28 and J is TRBJ2-1; weak D call: TRBD1 (6 bases). Germline CDR1 is MDHEN and CDR2 is SYDVKM. Trimming shortened V by 3 bases and J by 2 bases, and 8 bases separated the two germline ends. This CDR3 comprises 14 residues. In DNA form, the CDR3 reads TGTGCCAGCAGTTTCAGGGGAGCCTACAATGAGCAGTTCTTC. Protein: CASSFRGAYNEQFF.

This chain links TRBV28 with TRBJ1-4; a weak D match, TRBD1 (6 bases). The CDR3 contains 12 residues. Trimming pared 5 bases from V and 7 bases from J, leaving 8 bases between. Per germline, CDR1 MDHEN and CDR2 SYDVKM. CDR3 sequence: CASSRQVEKLFF. CDR3 DNA sequence: TGTGCCAGCAGTCGACAGGTTGAAAAACTGTTTTTT.

This sequence joins TRBV3-1 (or the pseudogene TRBV3-2) and TRBJ2-7, with a weak D call TRBD2 (6 bases). Germline CDR1 reads LGHDT; CDR2 reads YNNKEL (reference sequence). Trimming took 0 bases from V and 6 from J, leaving 18 bases between them. CDR3 length: 16 amino acids. Written as DNA, the CDR3 is TGTGCCAGCAGCCAAGATTCGCGGGACCCATATGGCGAGCAGTACTTC. This gives the protein CASSQDSRDPYGEQYF.